The entry that follows covers one TCR beta chain sequence. This entry comes from a study of blood T cell repertoires in COVID-19. About the research overall: Nucleic acid was either cDNA or gDNA, and it came from T cells, B-cell-depleted T cells, or PBMCs.

Generated by immunoSEQ multiplex PCR, the TCRdb table keeps only in-frame clones and is missing some. The sample lists approximately 230,000 clones, 65% to 90% occurring once. The CDR3 length is 16 residues. The V gene's germline CDR1 is MDHEN and CDR2 SYDVKM. Trimming left V 6 bases short and J 3 bases short, with 18 bases between. The clonotype originates from a man aged 40-49 years who had recovered from COVID-19. V gene TRBV28 combines with J gene TRBJ2-4; perhaps TRBD2 as D (6 bases). The specimen was PBMCs or T cells enriched from blood (not recorded which). CDR3 sequence reads: CASRGEAAADKNIQYF. The CDR3 region has the DNA TGTGCCAGCAGGGGGGAGGCGGCAGCGGACAAAAACATTCAGTACTTC.